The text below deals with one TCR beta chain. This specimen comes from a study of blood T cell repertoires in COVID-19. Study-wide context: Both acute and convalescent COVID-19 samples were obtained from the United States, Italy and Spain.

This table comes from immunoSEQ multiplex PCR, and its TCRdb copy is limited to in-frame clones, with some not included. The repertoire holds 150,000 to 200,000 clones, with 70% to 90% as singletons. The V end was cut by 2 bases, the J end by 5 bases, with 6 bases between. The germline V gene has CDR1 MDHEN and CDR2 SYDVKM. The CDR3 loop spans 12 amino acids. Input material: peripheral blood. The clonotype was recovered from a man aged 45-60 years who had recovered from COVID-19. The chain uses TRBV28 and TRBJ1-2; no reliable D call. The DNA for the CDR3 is TGTGCCAGCAGTTTACGGGGTTATGGCTACACCTTC. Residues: CASSLRGYGYTF.